The clone carrying this T cell receptor (beta chain) was seen at least ten times. Its antigen is unknown. Unique molecular identifiers were incorporated during preparation of the TCRbeta library. TCRdb passed the PCR reads through MiXCR, listing each CDR3 protein once. Among about 260,000 distinct CDR3 sequences listed, just under 8.5% were seen once. V was cut by 5 bases and J by 5 bases, with 15 bases left in between. This CDR3 is built from 14 residues. Germline lookup yields CDR1 SGHTA and CDR2 FQGTGA. This record belongs to a study of T-cell reconstitution after alpha-beta-depleted transplantation in children. General study findings and limits: After transplant, at about two months, alpha-beta T cells were reportedly derived from several hundred expanded graft clones.

The chain uses TRBV7-3 and TRBJ2-5; maybe TRBD1 (5 bases). The source of this sequence is a male patient younger than 18 who had a stem cell transplant for acute lymphoblastic leukemia, so the T cells may come from the graft donor. The sample was PBMCs, mostly from graft donor cells, taken 180 days after TCRalphabeta/CD19-depleted stem cell transplant. The CDR3 DNA reads TGTGCCAGCAGCCCCCGACAGTCCCGGGAGACCCAGTACTTC. Translation: CASSPRQSRETQYF. The full variable domain, with the rest looked up from reference TRBV7-3 and TRBJ2-5, is GAGVSQTPSNKVTEKGKYVELRCDPISGHTALYWYRQSLGQGPEFLIYFQGTGAADDSGLPNDRFFAVRPEGSVSTLKIQRTERGDSAVYLCASSPRQSRETQYFGPGTRLLVL.